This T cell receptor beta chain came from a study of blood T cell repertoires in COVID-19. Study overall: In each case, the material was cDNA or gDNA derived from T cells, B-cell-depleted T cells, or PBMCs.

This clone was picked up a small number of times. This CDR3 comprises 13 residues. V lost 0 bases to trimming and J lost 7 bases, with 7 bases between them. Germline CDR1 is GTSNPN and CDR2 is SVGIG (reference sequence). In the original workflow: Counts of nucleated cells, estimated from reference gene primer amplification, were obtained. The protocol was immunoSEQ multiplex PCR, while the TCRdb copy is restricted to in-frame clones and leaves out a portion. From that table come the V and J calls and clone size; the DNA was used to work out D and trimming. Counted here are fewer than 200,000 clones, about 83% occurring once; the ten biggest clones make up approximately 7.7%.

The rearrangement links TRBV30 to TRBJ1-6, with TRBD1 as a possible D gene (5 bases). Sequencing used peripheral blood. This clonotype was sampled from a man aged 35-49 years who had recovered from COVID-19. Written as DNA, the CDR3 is TGTGCCTGGAGTGTTCGGGGGAATTCACCCCTCCACTTT. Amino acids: CAWSVRGNSPLHF.